This TCR beta chain came from a study of cytomegalovirus exposure and HLA in healthy donors. Whole-study findings and limits: Cytomegalovirus status was reportedly diagnosed by the classifier with high specificity and sensitivity. According to an earlier analysis, most TCR beta V segments yielded productive rearrangements about 90% or about 30% of the time.

Healthy bone marrow donors made up the cohort. Worth noting for this clone: Its antigen is not known.

CDR1 MNHEY and CDR2 SVGAGI come from the germline V gene. V lost 4 bases and J lost 0; bases outside the gene matches: 4. CDR3 length equals 15 residues. Primers: 60 Vbeta forward and 13 Jbeta reverse. Repertoires were generated with immunoSEQ multiplex PCR, while TCRdb's copy carries only in-frame clones and drops some. The sample's table shows about 59,000 clones. The TCR was taken from a man aged 25 to 40 in good health and CMV-seropositive. This chain connects TRBV6-5 to TRBJ1-1, with 8 bases identical to TRBD1. Sequencing was performed on PBMCs. In DNA form, the CDR3 reads TGTGCCAGCAGTTCTGCAGGGGGCGTGAACACTGAAGCTTTCTTT. The encoded protein is CASSSAGGVNTEAFF.